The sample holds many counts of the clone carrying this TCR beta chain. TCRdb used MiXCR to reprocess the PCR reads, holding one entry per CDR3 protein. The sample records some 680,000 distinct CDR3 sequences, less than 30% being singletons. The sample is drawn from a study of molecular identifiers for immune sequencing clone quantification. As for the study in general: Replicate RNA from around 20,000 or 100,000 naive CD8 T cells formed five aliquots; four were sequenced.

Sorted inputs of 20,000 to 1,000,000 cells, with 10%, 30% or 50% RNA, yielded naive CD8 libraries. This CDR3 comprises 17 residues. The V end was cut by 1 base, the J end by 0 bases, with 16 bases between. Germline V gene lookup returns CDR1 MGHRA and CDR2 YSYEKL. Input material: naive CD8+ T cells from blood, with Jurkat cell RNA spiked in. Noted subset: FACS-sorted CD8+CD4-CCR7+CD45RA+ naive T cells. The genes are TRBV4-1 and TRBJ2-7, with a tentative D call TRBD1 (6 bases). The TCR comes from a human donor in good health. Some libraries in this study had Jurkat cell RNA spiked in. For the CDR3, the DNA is TGCGCCAGCAGCCAAGGAGGAGATACAGGGATCTCCTACGAGCAGTACTTC. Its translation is CASSQGGDTGISYEQYF.